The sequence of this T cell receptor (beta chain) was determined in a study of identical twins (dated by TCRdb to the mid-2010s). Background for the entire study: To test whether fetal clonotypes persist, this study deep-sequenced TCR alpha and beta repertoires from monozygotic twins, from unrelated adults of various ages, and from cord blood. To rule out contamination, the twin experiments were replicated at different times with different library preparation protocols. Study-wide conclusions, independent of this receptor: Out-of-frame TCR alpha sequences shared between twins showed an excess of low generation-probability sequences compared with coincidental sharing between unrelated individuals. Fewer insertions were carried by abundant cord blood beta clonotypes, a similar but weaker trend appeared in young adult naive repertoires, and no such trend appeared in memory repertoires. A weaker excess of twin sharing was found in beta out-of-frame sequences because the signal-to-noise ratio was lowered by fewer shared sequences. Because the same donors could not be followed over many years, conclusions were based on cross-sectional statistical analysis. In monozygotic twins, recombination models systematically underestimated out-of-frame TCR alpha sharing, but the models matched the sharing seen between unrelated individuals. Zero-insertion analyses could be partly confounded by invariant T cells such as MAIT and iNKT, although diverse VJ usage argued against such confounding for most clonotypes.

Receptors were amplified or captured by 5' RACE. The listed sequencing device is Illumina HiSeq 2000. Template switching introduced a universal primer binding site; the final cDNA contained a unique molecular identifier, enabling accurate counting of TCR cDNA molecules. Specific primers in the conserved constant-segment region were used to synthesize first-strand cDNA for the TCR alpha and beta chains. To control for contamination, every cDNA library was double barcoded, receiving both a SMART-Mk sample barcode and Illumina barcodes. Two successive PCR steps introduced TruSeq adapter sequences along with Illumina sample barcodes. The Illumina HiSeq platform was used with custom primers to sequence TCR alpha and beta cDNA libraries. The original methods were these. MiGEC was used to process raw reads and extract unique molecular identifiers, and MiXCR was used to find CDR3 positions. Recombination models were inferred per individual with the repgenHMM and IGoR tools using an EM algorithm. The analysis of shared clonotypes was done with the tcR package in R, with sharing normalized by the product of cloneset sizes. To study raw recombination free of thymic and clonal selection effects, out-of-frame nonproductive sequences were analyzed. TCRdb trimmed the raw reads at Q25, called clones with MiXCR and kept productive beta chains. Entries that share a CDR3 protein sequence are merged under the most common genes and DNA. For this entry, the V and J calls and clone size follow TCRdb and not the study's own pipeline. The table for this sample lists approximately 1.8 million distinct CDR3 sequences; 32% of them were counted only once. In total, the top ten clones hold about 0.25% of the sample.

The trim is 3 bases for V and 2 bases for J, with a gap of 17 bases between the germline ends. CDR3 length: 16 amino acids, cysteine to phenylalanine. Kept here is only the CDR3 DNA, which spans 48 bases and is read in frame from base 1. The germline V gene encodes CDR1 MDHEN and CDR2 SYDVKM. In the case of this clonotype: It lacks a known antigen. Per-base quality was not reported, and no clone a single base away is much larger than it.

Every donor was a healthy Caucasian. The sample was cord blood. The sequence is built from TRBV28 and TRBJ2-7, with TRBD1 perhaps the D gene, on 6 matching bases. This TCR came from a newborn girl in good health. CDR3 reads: CASSFKSRGQTYEQYF. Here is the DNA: TGTGCCAGCAGTTTTAAATCCAGGGGCCAAACCTACGAGCAGTACTTC.